Listed below are T cell receptor beta chains from one sample, sequenced in a study of blood T cell repertoires in COVID-19. Measured with immunoSEQ multiplex PCR; TCRdb has only the in-frame clones, and not every one. The sample records about 73,000 clones, roughly 79% being singletons. Sequencing used peripheral blood. These receptors all come from a woman in her 70s with acute or convalescent COVID-19. The CDR3 runs from the conserved cysteine through the conserved F or W. The D gene is left open where the match is weak. Size is omitted from some rows. Given values are once, few, many or a class for expanded clones.

TRBJ2-7,TRBD1,NA,TRBV11-2,CASSLSTGTGDPYEQYF,TGTGCCAGCAGCCTCTCAACCGGGACAGGGGATCCCTACGAGCAGTACTTC
TRBJ2-1,TRBD2,NA,TRBV28,CASRRGLDNEQFF,TGTGCCAGCAGACGGGGACTAGACAATGAGCAGTTCTTC
TRBJ1-3,NA,NA,TRBV3-1/TRBV3-2,CASSQEQPGNTIYF,TGTGCCAGCAGCCAAGAACAACCCGGAAACACCATATATTTT
TRBJ1-4,NA,NA,TRBV12-3/TRBV12-4,CASSFYQNEKLFF,TGTGCCAGCAGTTTCTATCAAAATGAAAAACTGTTTTTT
TRBJ2-3,TRBD1,NA,TRBV3-1/TRBV3-2,CASSQDLAQGATDTQYF,TGTGCCAGCAGCCAAGATCTCGCCCAGGGGGCAACAGATACGCAGTATTTT
TRBJ1-5,TRBD1,NA,TRBV10-3,CAVQTGGNQPQHF,TGTGCCGTCCAGACAGGGGGCAATCAGCCCCAGCATTTT
TRBJ2-7,NA,NA,TRBV7-9,CASSLNAGASYEQYF,TGTGCCAGCAGCTTAAACGCAGGGGCCTCCTACGAGCAGTACTTC
TRBJ1-1,TRBD1,once,TRBV6-6,CASSIDRAGNTEAFF,TGTGCCAGCAGTATTGACAGGGCAGGGAACACTGAAGCTTTCTTT
TRBJ1-1,TRBD1,NA,TRBV6-6,CASSYGTGADTEAFF,TGTGCCAGCAGTTACGGGACAGGGGCGGACACTGAAGCTTTCTTT
TRBJ1-1,NA,NA,TRBV18,CASSPNREMNTEAFF,TGTGCCAGCTCACCGAACAGGGAGATGAACACTGAAGCTTTCTTT
TRBJ2-2,NA,NA,TRBV14,CASSQGQARGGELFF,TGTGCCAGCAGCCAAGGACAGGCCCGAGGCGGGGAGCTGTTTTTT
TRBJ2-1,NA,few,TRBV28,CASTVQGINEQFF,TGTGCCAGCACCGTTCAGGGTATCAATGAGCAGTTCTTC
TRBJ1-1,NA,NA,TRBV28,CATVRRRDTEAFF,TGTGCCACTGTCCGCCGGCGGGACACTGAAGCTTTCTTT
TRBJ2-1,TRBD2,NA,TRBV5-1,CASSLTTSAYNEQFF,TGCGCCAGCAGCTTGACGACTAGCGCTTACAATGAGCAGTTCTTC
TRBJ2-1,TRBD1,NA,TRBV5-6,CASSSAGQGLRNEQFF,TGTGCCAGCAGCTCAGCGGGACAGGGGCTTAGGAATGAGCAGTTCTTC
TRBJ2-2,TRBD1,NA,TRBV4-1,CASSLTGTGGTGELFF,TGCGCCAGCAGCCTTACCGGGACAGGGGGCACCGGGGAGCTGTTTTTT
TRBJ2-1,NA,few,TRBV20-1,CSAEAYNEQFF,TGCAGTGCCGAGGCCTACAATGAGCAGTTCTTC
TRBJ2-7,NA,NA,TRBV9,CASSPQISVLAYEQYF,TGTGCCAGCAGCCCTCAGATCTCGGTCCTAGCCTACGAGCAGTACTTC
TRBJ1-5,NA,NA,TRBV10-2,CASSLGHNNQPQHF,TGCGCCAGCAGCCTGGGACACAACAATCAGCCCCAGCATTTT
TRBJ2-3,TRBD2,NA,TRBV4-2,CASSHGTGGGTDTQYF,TGTGCCAGCAGCCATGGAACGGGAGGGGGCACAGATACGCAGTATTTT
TRBJ2-2,NA,NA,TRBV19,CASSPFLSTGELFF,TGTGCCAGTAGTCCGTTTTTGAGCACCGGGGAGCTGTTTTTT
TRBJ2-5,NA,NA,TRBV18,CASSHTSRGGETQYF,TGTGCCAGCTCACATACGAGCCGGGGAGGAGAGACCCAGTACTTC
TRBJ2-5,TRBD2,NA,TRBV7-9,CASSGGLVGLETQYF,TGTGCCAGCAGCGGAGGACTAGTGGGGTTAGAGACCCAGTACTTC
TRBJ1-4,TRBD1,NA,TRBV5-6,CASSLGQGNEKLFF,TGTGCCAGCAGCTTGGGACAGGGGAATGAAAAACTGTTTTTT
TRBJ2-1,TRBD1,few,TRBV7-3,CASSLGTGGWGEQFF,TGTGCCAGCAGCTTAGGGACAGGGGGCTGGGGTGAGCAGTTCTTC
TRBJ1-1,TRBD1,NA,TRBV4-1,CASTHTRGTDTEAFF,TGCGCCAGCACCCACACCCGAGGGACAGACACTGAAGCTTTCTTT
TRBJ2-2,NA,NA,TRBV5-6,CASREQRVGELFF,TGTGCCAGCAGAGAACAGAGGGTCGGGGAGCTGTTTTTT
TRBJ2-1,TRBD2,NA,TRBV6-5,CASRLDGRRYNEQFF,TGTGCCAGCAGGCTCGACGGGAGGAGGTACAATGAGCAGTTCTTC
TRBJ2-3,TRBD1,NA,TRBV6-6,CASRLTGGVTDTQYF,TGTGCCAGCAGACTAACAGGGGGCGTCACAGATACGCAGTATTTT
TRBJ2-1,TRBD2,NA,TRBV5-1,CASSRTSGSYNEQFF,TGCGCCAGCAGCCGGACTAGCGGGAGTTACAATGAGCAGTTCTTC
TRBJ2-5,TRBD1,NA,TRBV29-1,CSVGQGEGTQYF,TGCAGCGTTGGACAGGGGGAAGGGACCCAGTACTTC
TRBJ1-2,NA,once,TRBV18,CASSPSQGANYGYTF,TGTGCCAGCTCACCAAGCCAGGGCGCTAACTATGGCTACACCTTC
TRBJ2-7,TRBD2,NA,TRBV6-5,CASSLGGTWVGEQYF,TGTGCCAGCAGTTTGGGGGGGACTTGGGTGGGAGAGCAGTACTTC
TRBJ1-2,NA,NA,TRBV14,CASSHPREGYTF,TGTGCCAGCAGCCACCCCAGGGAAGGCTACACCTTC
TRBJ2-3,TRBD2,NA,TRBV3-1/TRBV3-2,CASSQGSLAGDF,TGTGCCAGCAGCCAAGGGTCTTTGGCGGGGGATTTT
TRBJ1-2,NA,NA,TRBV7-9,CASSPSGSRGGYTF,TGTGCCAGCAGCCCAAGTGGGAGCAGAGGGGGCTACACCTTC
TRBJ1-4,NA,NA,TRBV10-3,CAIRGQNEKLFF,TGTGCCATCAGGGGCCAGAATGAAAAACTGTTTTTT
TRBJ2-7,NA,NA,TRBV5-1,CASSLASSYEQYF,TGCGCCAGCAGCTTGGCGAGCTCCTACGAGCAGTACTTC
TRBJ2-2,TRBD2,NA,TRBV19,CASSIWASGSRYTGELFF,TGTGCCAGTAGTATATGGGCTAGCGGGAGTAGGTACACCGGGGAGCTGTTTTTT
TRBJ2-5,TRBD1,NA,TRBV28,CASKPGQGRVETQYF,TGTGCCAGCAAACCCGGACAGGGTAGGGTAGAGACCCAGTACTTC